This TCR beta chain was sequenced during a study of shared clonotypes between healthy human individuals. Study-wide background: The plates for each donor numbered three CD4 naive, three CD4 memory, two CD8 naive and one CD8 memory.

Repertoires were generated with immunoSEQ multiplex PCR, while TCRdb's copy carries only in-frame clones and drops some. This sample has about 2.1 million clones; 93% occur once, and the top ten carry 1.5% to 2%. Germline CDR1 LNHDA, CDR2 SQIVND (reference sequence). V lost 11 bases and J 4 bases, leaving 20 bases between the germline ends. This CDR3 has 14 residues. Naive CD8 cells, CD45RO-negative and positively selected for CCR7, excluded terminally differentiated effector memory CD45RA+ cells. Sequenced input: naive CD8+ T cells from PBMCs. The chain carries TRBV19 and TRBJ2-5; D is perhaps TRBD2 (5 bases). This receptor was obtained from a man in his late teens or twenties in good health. Some clones in this sample may be carry-over from other donors' samples. In DNA form, the CDR3 reads TGTGCCGCGCCAAGAGGGTCACGAGGAGAGACCCAGTACTTC. It codes for CAAPRGSRGETQYF.